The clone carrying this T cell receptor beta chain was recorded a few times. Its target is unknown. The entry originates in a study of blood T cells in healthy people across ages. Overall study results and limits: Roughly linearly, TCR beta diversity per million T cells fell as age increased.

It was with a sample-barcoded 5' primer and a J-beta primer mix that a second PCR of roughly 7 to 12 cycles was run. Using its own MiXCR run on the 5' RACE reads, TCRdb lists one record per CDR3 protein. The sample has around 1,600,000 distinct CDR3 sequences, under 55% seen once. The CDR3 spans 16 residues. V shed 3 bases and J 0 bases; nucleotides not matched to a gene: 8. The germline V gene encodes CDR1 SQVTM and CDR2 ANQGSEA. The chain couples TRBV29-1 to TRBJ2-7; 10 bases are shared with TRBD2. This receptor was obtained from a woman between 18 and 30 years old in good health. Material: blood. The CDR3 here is CSVEPPGLASSYEQYF. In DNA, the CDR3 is TGCAGCGTTGAGCCCCCGGGACTAGCGTCCTCCTACGAGCAGTACTTC.